This TCR beta chain was retrieved from a study of T cells after yellow fever vaccination. Study-wide background: Fractions low in cell number were prepared with SMART-Seq v4 Ultra Low Input.

Remarks on this clonotype: The antigen is undetermined.

Study-level findings and limits: Contamination by abundant bulk-population clonotypes could be present in FACS-sorted repertoires.

This CDR3 has 13 amino acids. Germline CDR1 SGHDT, CDR2 YYEEEE. Deletions cut 0 bases from V and 5 bases from J, with 8 bases between. From the 5' RACE reads, TCRdb called clonotypes with MiXCR, one entry per CDR3 protein. This sample has about 320,000 distinct CDR3 sequences, with 3.5% to 4.5% found just once. J is TRBJ1-2 and V is TRBV5-6, with D possibly TRBD1 on 5 matching bases. Material: PBMCs, obtained 15 days after the yellow fever booster vaccination. This TCR was sampled from a man aged 18 to 29 who received the YFV17D yellow fever vaccine. This CDR3 is CASSLAQEYGYTF. The CDR3, as DNA: TGTGCCAGCAGCTTGGCACAGGAGTATGGCTACACCTTC.